Presented here are 9 T cell receptor beta chains from one specimen sequenced in a study of sequential checkpoint blockade in melanoma. Produced via immunoSEQ multiplex PCR; TCRdb's table is partial and in-frame only. The sample carries roughly 20,000 clones, 27% recorded once. The treatment was: randomized to nivolumab then ipilimumab (arm A) or the reverse (arm B). The source was tumor tissue (inferred from file names), collected from a patient given nivolumab and ipilimumab in sequence. The receptors shown here come from a human donor with melanoma.

This clone was counted between two and nine times. V is TRBV19 and J is TRBJ1-2; D might be TRBD1 (6 bases). Trimming stripped 5 bases from V and 5 bases from J, with 12 bases between. The CDR3 length is 13 residues. Germline-derived CDR1 and CDR2 are LNHDA and SQIVND (reference sequence). The DNA of the CDR3 is TGTGCCAGTAGTTCGACAGGCCTTTATGGCTACACCTTC. It encodes CASSSTGLYGYTF.

This clone was detected only a few times. This chain connects TRBV9 to TRBJ2-3; D call uncertain. Per the germline V gene, CDR1 is SGDLS and CDR2 is YYNGEE. CDR3 size: 14 residues. V dropped 3 bases and J dropped 2 bases, with 10 bases sitting between them. CDR3 loop: CASSAEEHTDTQYF. The CDR3 DNA reads TGTGCCAGCAGCGCCGAGGAGCACACAGATACGCAGTATTTT.

This chain uses TRBV23-1 with TRBJ2-1; D is ambiguous. TRBV23-1 carries the ORF label, with uncertain function. The CDR3 totals 13 residues. The germline V and J ends were trimmed by 6 bases and 9 bases, with 15 bases remaining between them. The CDR3, as DNA: TGCGCCAGCAGCCAAGGTTGGGAAGGTGAGCAGTTCTTC. This gives the protein CASSQGWEGEQFF.

The table lists this clone with a few counts. The V call is TRBV14, the J call TRBJ2-1, with 10 bases identical to TRBD2. The CDR3 covers 16 residues. The ends lost 5 bases at V and 6 bases at J; junction bases unmatched: 10. Germline V gene sequence: CDR1 SGHDN, CDR2 FVKESK. This chain's CDR3 is CASSYPSSGGLNEQFF. CDR3 nucleotides: TGTGCCAGCAGCTACCCTTCTAGCGGGGGACTCAATGAGCAGTTCTTC. The variable domain in full, completed from reference TRBV14 and TRBJ2-1, reads EAGVTQFPSHSVIEKGQTVTLRCDPISGHDNLYWYRRVMGKEIKFLLHFVKESKQDESGMPNNRFLAERTGGTYSTLKVQPAELEDSGVYFCASSYPSSGGLNEQFFGPGTRLTVL.

The chain carries TRBV11-3 and TRBJ2-7, with 7 bases matching TRBD2. From germline, CDR1 is SGHNT and CDR2 YENEEA. This CDR3 region has 15 residues. V was clipped by 3 bases and J by 1 base; unmatched bases: 6. As DNA, the CDR3 is TGTGCCAGCAGCTTGGGGGGGGACTGGTCCTACGAGCAGTACTTC. It encodes CASSLGGDWSYEQYF.

This clone has at least ten counts. The V gene is TRBV6-8, the J gene TRBJ2-7, with TRBD2 matching 16 bases. Germline loops: CDR1 MNHGY, CDR2 SAAAGT. The V segment lost 7 bases and the J segment 7 bases; nucleotides outside the gene matches: 13. The CDR3 is made up of 17 amino acids. CDR3 in amino acids: CASNDRGLAGGRREQYF. The CDR3 bases are TGTGCCAGCAATGATCGGGGACTAGCGGGAGGGCGGCGGGAGCAGTACTTC.

This clone was counted between two and nine times. The V call is TRBV12-5, the J call TRBJ1-1, with 9 bases identical to TRBD1. The CDR3 consists of 13 residues. Germline CDR1 reads LGHNT; CDR2 reads FRNRAP. This chain's CDR3 is CASTGGMNTEAFF. Written as DNA, the CDR3 is TGTGCCAGCACAGGGGGCATGAACACTGAAGCTTTCTTT.

V and J are TRBV18 and TRBJ2-5; 7 bases line up with TRBD1. The CDR3 extends over 15 amino acids. Trimming cost V 1 base and J 4 bases; bases outside gene matches: 6. CDR1 and CDR2 from the germline V gene are KGHSH and LQKENI. In nucleotides, the CDR3 is TGTGCCAGCTCACCACGACAGGGTACGGGAGAGACCCAGTACTTC. Translation gives CASSPRQGTGETQYF.

The chain is built from TRBV5-1 and TRBJ2-7, with TRBD2 identical over 10 bases. Germline CDR1 reads SGHRS; CDR2 reads YFSETQ. There are 14 residues in the CDR3. V trimming: 2 bases; J trimming: 4 bases; junction bases outside the gene matches: 3. The CDR3 nucleotides read TGCGCCAGCAGCTTCTCAGCGGGGGGGTACGAGCAGTACTTC. Translation gives CASSFSAGGYEQYF. Variable domain in full (rest from reference TRBV5-1 and TRBJ2-7): KAGVTQTPRYLIKTRGQQVTLSCSPISGHRSVSWYQQTPGQGLQFLFEYFSETQRNKGNFPGRFSGRQFSNSRSEMNVSTLELGDSALYLCASSFSAGGYEQYFGPGTRLTVT.